This T cell receptor beta chain appears in the sequencing data of a study of T cell repertoires in cytomegalovirus infection. A few counts support this clonotype. TCRdb reprocessed the reads via MiXCR and lists one record per CDR3 protein. The data hold 600,000 to 800,000 distinct CDR3 sequences, with roughly 24% observed a single time. Per the germline V gene, CDR1 is MNHEY and CDR2 is SVGAGI. This CDR3 has 16 residues. V was shortened by 2 bases and J by 4 bases, with 15 bases between the two germline ends. The sequence came from a human donor in good health (CMV status not recorded). Some clones in this sample may be carry-over from other donors' samples. The chain uses TRBV6-5 and TRBJ2-1, with D possibly being TRBD2 (6 bases). Sequences were obtained from CD8+ T cells from PBMCs. The CDR3 spells CASSYVGGDLYNEQFF. In nucleotides, the CDR3 is TGTGCCAGCAGTTACGTTGGCGGGGACTTATACAATGAGCAGTTCTTC.